These 8 T cell receptor beta chains were sequenced from one sample in a study of shared clonotypes between healthy human individuals. The data were produced by immunoSEQ multiplex PCR, yet TCRdb's version contains in-frame clones alone and is incomplete. Of some 2,500,000 clones listed, 93% are singletons. The sample consisted of naive CD4+ T cells from PBMCs. Regarding subset: CD45RA+ positively selected. The receptors were sampled from a man between 18 and 29 years old in good health. Some clones in this sample may be carry-over from other donors' samples.

The sample holds one count of this clone. The V and J genes are TRBV7-9 and TRBJ2-7; 10 bases align to TRBD1. CDR3 length equals 15 residues. Germline CDR1 is SEHNR and CDR2 is FQNEAQ (reference sequence). Trimming removed 4 bases from V and 6 bases from J; junction bases left unmatched: 9. The CDR3 DNA reads TGTGCCAGCAGCTCAAGGACGGACAGGGGGATCGAGCAGTACTTC. Translating it yields CASSSRTDRGIEQYF.

Remarks on this clone: Other DNA sequences within the sample encode an identical CDR3. The CDR3 loop reads CASSEGLDEKLFF. In DNA form, the CDR3 reads TGTGCCAGCAGTGAAGGGTTGGATGAAAAACTGTTTTTT. This chain uses TRBV28 with TRBJ1-4; D gene uncertain. The CDR3 length is 13 residues. Trimming took 5 bases from V and 6 from J, leaving 10 bases between them. CDR1 MDHEN and CDR2 SYDVKM come from the germline V gene.

The CDR3 loop is CASSLIWRRGSGELFF. The CDR3 coding sequence is TGTGCCAGCAGTTTGATTTGGCGGCGAGGCTCCGGGGAGCTGTTTTTT. The chain joins TRBV27 to TRBJ2-2; no firm D call. CDR1 is MNHEY and CDR2 is SMNVEV in the germline V gene (reference sequence). The CDR3 consists of 16 residues. Trimming stripped 3 bases from V and 6 bases from J, with 17 bases between.

Turning to this clone: This specimen includes other DNA sequences encoding the same CDR3. This rearrangement joins TRBV5-1 to TRBJ2-6; no clear D. Per germline, CDR1 SGHRS and CDR2 YFSETQ. V gave up 0 bases and J gave up 4 bases, with 11 bases separating them. The CDR3 has 16 residues. This chain's CDR3 is CASSLGPVSGANVLTF. The CDR3 DNA is TGCGCCAGCAGCTTGGGCCCCGTCTCCGGGGCCAACGTCCTGACTTTC.

This chain connects TRBV7-8 to TRBJ2-2; TRBD2 agrees at 8 bases. This CDR3 spans 14 amino acids. CDR1 is SGHVS, CDR2 FQNEAQ, per germline. The V segment lost 6 bases and the J segment 4 bases; nucleotides outside the gene matches: 4. In DNA, the CDR3 is TGTGCCAGCAGTTCGGGAGGGGGCACCGGGGAGCTGTTTTTT. Translation gives CASSSGGGTGELFF.

To note about this clone: Additional DNA sequences in this sample encode the identical CDR3. V is TRBV9 and J is TRBJ2-7, with TRBD1 matching over 9 bases. After removal of 4 bases from V and 3 bases from J, the junction contained 5 bases not matched to a gene. This CDR3 is built from 14 residues. The germline V gene has CDR1 SGDLS and CDR2 YYNGEE. CDR3 amino acids: CASSPTGQGYEQYF. As DNA, the CDR3 is TGTGCCAGCAGCCCCACGGGACAGGGCTACGAGCAGTACTTC. Full variable domain (remainder filled in from reference TRBV9 and TRBJ2-7): DSGVTQTPKHLITATGQRVTLRCSPRSGDLSVYWYQQSLDQGLQFLIQYYNGEERAKGNILERFSAQQFPDLHSELNLSSLELGDSALYFCASSPTGQGYEQYFGPGTRLTVT.

The V gene is TRBV18, the J gene TRBJ2-5, with D possibly being TRBD1 (5 bases). The V and J ends lost 2 bases and 3 bases respectively, with 10 bases between them. The CDR3 sequence is 14 residues long. Germline V gene lookup returns CDR1 KGHSH and CDR2 LQKENI. CDR3 coding DNA: TGTGCCAGCTCACCAATTCGCAGGGAAGAGACCCAGTACTTC. Translation gives CASSPIRREETQYF.

The rearrangement links TRBV27 to TRBJ1-4; unclear D gene. The V and J ends lost 3 bases and 5 bases respectively, with 7 bases between them. The CDR3 extends over 13 amino acids. CDR1 is MNHEY and CDR2 is SMNVEV in the germline V gene (reference sequence). The CDR3 DNA sequence: TGTGCCAGCAGTTTCAACGGAAATGAAAAACTGTTTTTT. As protein: CASSFNGNEKLFF.